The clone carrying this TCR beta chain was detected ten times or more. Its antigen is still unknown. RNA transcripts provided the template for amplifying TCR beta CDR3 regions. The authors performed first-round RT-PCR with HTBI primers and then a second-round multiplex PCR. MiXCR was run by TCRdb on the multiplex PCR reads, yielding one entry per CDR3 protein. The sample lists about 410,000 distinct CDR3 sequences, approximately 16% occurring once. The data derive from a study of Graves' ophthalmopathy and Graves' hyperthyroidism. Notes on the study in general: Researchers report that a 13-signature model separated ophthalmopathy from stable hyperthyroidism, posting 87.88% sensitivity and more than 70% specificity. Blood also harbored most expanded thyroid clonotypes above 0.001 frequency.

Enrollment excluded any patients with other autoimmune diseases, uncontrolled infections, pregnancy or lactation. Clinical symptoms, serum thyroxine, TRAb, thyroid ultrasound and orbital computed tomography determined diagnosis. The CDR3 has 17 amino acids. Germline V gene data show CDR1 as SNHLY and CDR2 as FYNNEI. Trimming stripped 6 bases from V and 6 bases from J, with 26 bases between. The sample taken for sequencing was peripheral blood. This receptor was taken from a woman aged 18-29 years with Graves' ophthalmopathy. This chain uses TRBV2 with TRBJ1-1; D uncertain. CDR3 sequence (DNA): TGTGCCAGCAGGGATTCTTTGTGGAGGATAAGGACTCCTGAAGCTTTCTTT. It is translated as CASRDSLWRIRTPEAFF.